The clone carrying this TCR beta chain was counted ten times or more. No antigen is known for it. TCRdb re-called clones from the PCR reads using MiXCR. Among around 24,000 clones listed, around 13% were seen once. The data originate from a study of metastatic and nonmetastatic thyroid tumors. Study in general: Malignant thyroid and benign thyroid patients provided blood and tumor or nodule tissue whose repertoires were compared.

Study-level points and caveats: For both blood and tumor, malignant thyroid tumors reportedly showed significantly higher TCR beta diversity than benign nodules did.

Unmatched junction bases numbered 10, after V lost 7 bases and J lost 5 bases. This CDR3 region has 15 residues. The germline V gene has CDR1 SNHLY and CDR2 FYNNEI. Not a single patient had been given any form of treatment at any point before undergoing thyroid surgery. The sequence derives from a female donor with papillary thyroid cancer or a benign thyroid nodule (not recorded which). Some clones in this sample may be carry-over from other donors' samples. The chain carries TRBV2 and TRBJ2-7; TRBD1 matches at 11 bases. The material sequenced was blood. The CDR3 here is CASNELGQGVDEQYF. In DNA, the CDR3 is TGTGCCAGCAACGAATTGGGACAGGGGGTGGACGAGCAGTACTTC.